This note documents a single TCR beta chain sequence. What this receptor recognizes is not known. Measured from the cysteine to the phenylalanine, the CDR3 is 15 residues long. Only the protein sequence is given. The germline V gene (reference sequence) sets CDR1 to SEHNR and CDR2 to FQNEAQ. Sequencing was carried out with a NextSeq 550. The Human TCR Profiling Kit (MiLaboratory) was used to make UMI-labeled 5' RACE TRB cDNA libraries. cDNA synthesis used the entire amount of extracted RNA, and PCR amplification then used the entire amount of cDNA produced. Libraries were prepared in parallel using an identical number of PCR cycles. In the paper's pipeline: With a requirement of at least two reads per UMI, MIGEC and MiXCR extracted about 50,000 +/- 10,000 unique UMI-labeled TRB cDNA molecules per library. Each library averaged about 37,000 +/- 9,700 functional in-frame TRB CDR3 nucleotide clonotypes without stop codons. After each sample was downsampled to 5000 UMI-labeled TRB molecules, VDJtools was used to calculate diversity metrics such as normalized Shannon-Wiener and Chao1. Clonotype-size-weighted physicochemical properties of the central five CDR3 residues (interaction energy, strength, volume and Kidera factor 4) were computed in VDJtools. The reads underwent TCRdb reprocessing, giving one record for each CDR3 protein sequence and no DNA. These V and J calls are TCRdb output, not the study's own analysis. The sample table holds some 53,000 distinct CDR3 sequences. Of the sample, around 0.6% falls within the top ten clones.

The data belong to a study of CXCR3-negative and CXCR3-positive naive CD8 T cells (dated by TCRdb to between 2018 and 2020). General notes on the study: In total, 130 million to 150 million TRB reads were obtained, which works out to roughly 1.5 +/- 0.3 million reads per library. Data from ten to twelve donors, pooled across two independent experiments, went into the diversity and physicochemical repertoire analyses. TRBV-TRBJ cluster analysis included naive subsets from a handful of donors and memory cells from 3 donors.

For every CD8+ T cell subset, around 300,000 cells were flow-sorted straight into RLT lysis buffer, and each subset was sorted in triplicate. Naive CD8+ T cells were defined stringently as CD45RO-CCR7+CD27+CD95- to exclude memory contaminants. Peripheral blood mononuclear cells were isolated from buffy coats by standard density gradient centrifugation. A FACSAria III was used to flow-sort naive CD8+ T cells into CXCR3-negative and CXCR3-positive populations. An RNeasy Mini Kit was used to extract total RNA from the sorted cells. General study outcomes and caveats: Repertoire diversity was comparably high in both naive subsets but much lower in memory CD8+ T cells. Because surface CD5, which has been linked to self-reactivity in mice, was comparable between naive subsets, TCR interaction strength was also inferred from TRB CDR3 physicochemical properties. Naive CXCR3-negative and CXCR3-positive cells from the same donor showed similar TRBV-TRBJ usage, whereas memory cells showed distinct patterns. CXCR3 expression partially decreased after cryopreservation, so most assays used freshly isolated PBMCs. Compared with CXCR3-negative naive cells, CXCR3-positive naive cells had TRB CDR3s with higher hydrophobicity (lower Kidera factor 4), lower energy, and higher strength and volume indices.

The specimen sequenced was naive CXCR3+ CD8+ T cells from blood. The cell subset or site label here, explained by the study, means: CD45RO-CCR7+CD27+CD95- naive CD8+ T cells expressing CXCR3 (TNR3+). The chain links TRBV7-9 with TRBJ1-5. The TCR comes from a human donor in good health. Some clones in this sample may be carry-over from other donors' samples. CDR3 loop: CASSPEEISGQPQHF.